The T cell receptor beta chain described here comes from a study of blood T cell repertoires in COVID-19. About the study: From T cells, B-cell-depleted T cells, or PBMCs came the material, which was cDNA or gDNA.

Researchers sorted participants into cohorts using their self-reported clinical history. Donors in Cohort 3 who had recovered were those with two negative PCRs, healthcare professional clearance, or resolution of their symptoms. Germline V gene data show CDR1 as SGHAT and CDR2 as FQNNGV. There are 13 residues in the CDR3. Germline trimming cut 3 bases from V and 6 bases from J; bases unmatched to any gene: 5. Sequenced by immunoSEQ multiplex PCR; TCRdb stores in-frame clones only, minus some. Of about half a million clones listed, more than 85% are singletons. In this sample, this clone turned up once.

Input material: PBMCs or T cells enriched from blood (not recorded which). The TCR originated in a woman aged 55-69 years who had recovered from COVID-19. J is TRBJ2-7 and V is TRBV11-2; 7 bases map to TRBD1. Written as DNA, the CDR3 is TGTGCCAGCAGCTTCTTAGACAGGGCCGAGCAGTACGTC. It codes for CASSFLDRAEQYV.